The rows below give T cell receptor beta chains drawn from one sample of a study of CD8+ T cells in alopecia areata. Some clones are missing from TCRdb's copy, which holds only in-frame ones; the method was immunoSEQ multiplex PCR. The data show hundreds of thousands of clones, over 45% seen once. The specimen was CD4+ T cells sorted from blood, collected at week 24, from a patient treated with tofacitinib. These receptors were obtained from a human donor with alopecia areata. Each CDR3 is given without its conserved first and last residue. Clone size is shown for a subset of rows, as once, few, many or a class of expanded clone.

TRBJ1-2,TRBV4-2,-,ASSQELSANYGYT
TRBJ2-7,TRBV7-2,-,ASSLGSPYEQY
TRBJ2-7,TRBV18,-,ASSWGQGPYEQY
TRBJ2-3,TRBV4-3,-,ASGYSSNTDTQY
TRBJ2-3,TRBV9,-,ASSVGQGASIDTQY
TRBJ1-3,TRBV30,once,AWSAPGWSGNTIY
TRBJ2-5,TRBV14,few,ASSPLNRGSRETQY
TRBJ1-5,TRBV9,-,ASSLTGETQPQH
TRBJ2-2,TRBV28,-,ASRIIAGELF
TRBJ2-3,TRBV30,-,AWRMRGASTDTQY
TRBJ2-5,TRBV5-1,once,ASSLMGAVETQY
TRBJ1-4,TRBV29-1,-,SVSGGPEKLF
TRBJ2-3,TRBV29-1,-,SVRTGGTDTQY
TRBJ2-5,TRBV2,-,ASSDRGQNQETQY
TRBJ2-7,TRBV30,-,AWSRVGYEQY
TRBJ1-6,TRBV11-1,-,ASSLEIDNNSPLH
TRBJ2-4,TRBV29-1,-,SALRRDKNIQY
TRBJ2-3,TRBV5-1,-,ASSREGDTQY
TRBJ1-1,TRBV5-1,-,ASRPDRALEAF
TRBJ2-2,TRBV29-1,-,SVGGRNTGELF
TRBJ2-2,TRBV30,-,AWSGLPNTGELF
TRBJ1-2,TRBV19,-,ASSLVRRYGYT
TRBJ2-1,TRBV30,-,AWTLAGGRNEQF
TRBJ1-6,TRBV20-1,-,SARGGSPLH
TRBJ1-5,TRBV30,once,AWSSTGDQPQH
TRBJ1-6,TRBV7-6,-,ASSVRSSYNSPLH
TRBJ1-6,TRBV5-4,once,ASSLGGQVGSPLH
TRBJ2-2,TRBV4-1,-,ASSQDAGLDVGAGELF
TRBJ1-2,TRBV6-4,-,ASSVDGGYGYT
TRBJ1-4,TRBV2,few,ASSESADEKLF
TRBJ2-5,TRBV25-1,-,ASSEYKGSETQY
TRBJ1-4,TRBV4-3,-,ASSEAGTFEKLF
TRBJ2-5,TRBV29-1,-,SVEDLAGSQETQY